This T cell receptor (beta chain) was identified during a study of shared clonotypes between healthy human individuals. Worth noting for this clone: Its matching antigen is unknown.

Study results and caveats: Among four donors, roughly 5% of naive CD4 clonotypes were found in common.

The CDR3 runs to 14 residues. Germline values: CDR1 MDHEN, CDR2 SYDVKM. The germline V and J ends were trimmed by 2 bases and 2 bases, with 7 bases remaining between them. The table came from immunoSEQ multiplex PCR; TCRdb's copy has only in-frame clones and leaves some out. Of hundreds of thousands of clones detected, roughly 95% appear once; the ten largest clones hold roughly 0.06%. Sequencing input: naive CD4+ T cells sorted from blood. Subset reported: CD45RA+ positively selected. The clonotype originates from a young woman in good health. The V gene is TRBV28, the J gene TRBJ1-3; TRBD1 is a possible D gene (5 bases). This CDR3 reads CASSLDSTGNTIYF. The CDR3 DNA reads TGTGCCAGCAGTTTAGACAGCACTGGAAACACCATATATTTT. The variable domain in full, completed from reference TRBV28 and TRBJ1-3, reads DVKVTQSSRYLVKRTGEKVFLECVQDMDHENMFWYRQDPGLGLRLIYFSYDVKMKEKGDIPEGYSVSREKKERFSLILESASTNQTSMYLCASSLDSTGNTIYFGEGSWLTVV.